The source of this T cell receptor (beta chain) is a study of blood T cell repertoires in COVID-19. Study summary: PBMCs, B-cell-depleted T cells, or T cells were the source of the cDNA or gDNA that made up the material.

The table came from immunoSEQ multiplex PCR; TCRdb's copy has only in-frame clones and leaves some out. The repertoire holds about 430,000 clones, with 80% to 90% as singletons. The CDR3 spans 13 residues. Trimming left V 2 bases short and J 5 bases short, with 10 bases between. CDR1 is LGHDT and CDR2 is YNNKEL in the germline V gene (reference sequence). Only one count was recorded for this clone. This chain links TRBV3-1 (or the pseudogene TRBV3-2) with TRBJ2-7, with D possibly TRBD1 on 6 matching bases. The receptor was derived from a man aged 25-40 years who had recovered from COVID-19. Material for sequencing was PBMCs or T cells enriched from blood (not recorded which). As DNA, the CDR3 is TGTGCCAGCAGCCAAACTGCAGGGGACGAGCAGTACTTC. It encodes CASSQTAGDEQYF.